This T cell receptor beta chain emerged from a study of CXCR3-negative and CXCR3-positive naive CD8 T cells. Whole-study results and caveats: Comparably high diversity was seen in both naive subsets, and much lower diversity in memory CD8+ cells. More hydrophobic TRB CDR3s were found in CXCR3-positive naive cells than in CXCR3-negative naive cells.

As regards this clonotype: Its specificity is unknown.

Cells that were CD45RO-CCR7+CD27+CD95- constituted naive CD8+ T cells. TRB cDNA was prepared as libraries by UMI-labeled 5' RACE. TCRdb reanalyzed the 5' RACE reads and collapses them to one entry per CDR3 protein, without DNA. The specimen's table records about 150,000 distinct CDR3 sequences. The source of this sequence is a human donor in good health. Some clones in this sample may be carry-over from other donors' samples. Source material: naive CXCR3+ CD8+ T cells from blood. Subset meaning: CD45RO-CCR7+CD27+CD95- naive CD8+ T cells expressing CXCR3 (TNR3+).

CDR3 residues: CASRDRAFSEQYF. The chain links TRBV7-2 to TRBJ2-7; with no DNA, the TCRdb D assignment of TRBD1 cannot be verified. The CDR3 has 13 residues. Germline V gene sequence: CDR1 SGHTA, CDR2 FQGNSA.